The T cell receptor (beta chain) described here comes from a study of post-analysis software for immune sequencing data (dated by TCRdb to about 2015). Notes on the research overall: Disease courses on record covered relapsing-remitting, secondary progressive and progressive-relapsing multiple sclerosis, though some patients had no subtype annotation. Patient repertoires were compared against roughly 12 previously published healthy control repertoires from donors aged roughly 6 to 25 years. A subset of samples was prepared in parallel using single-end sample barcoding, then pooled and co-amplified after Illumina adapter ligation. Results the study describes overall, beyond this receptor: Strong co-clustering of samples prepared in the same batch was shown by direct clustering with F measure, prompting a batch-effect correction. Multiple sclerosis patients had significantly lower normalized Chao1 diversity than controls, a result that suggests substantial peripheral T-cell clonal expansion. Patients showed significantly higher frequencies than controls for several TRBV segments, among them TRBV5-6, TRBV5-1 and TRBV20-1. The multiple sclerosis patient group was slightly younger than the control group.

TCR beta repertoires were profiled from peripheral blood of approximately 13 young patients with multiple sclerosis to demonstrate the VDJtools post-analysis software. The patients with multiple sclerosis were children and adolescents between roughly 6 and 15 years of age. Library preparation used PCR. The instrument given in TCRdb is Illumina HiSeq 2500. To reduce PCR and sequencing biases, unique molecular identifiers were built into the TCR beta cDNA libraries. Per 1 to 10 million input T cells, roughly 500,000 cDNA molecules were obtained, such that each molecule approximated one T cell. Patient libraries were prepared and sequenced with the same protocol used for the earlier healthy control dataset. Within a given batch, samples were prepared together, multiplexed and sequenced on the same HiSeq lane. The original methods were these. MIGEC handled the raw barcoded reads, throwing out single-read molecular identifier groups before consensus assembly and CDR3 extraction. Clonotype tables were post-analysed with VDJtools, normalizing diversity by down-sampling all datasets to the smallest sample size. Repertoire overlap clustering matched CDR3 amino acid but not nucleotide sequences to correct batch-related cross-sample contamination. TCRdb took the public reads, trimmed them with fastp at Q25, ran MiXCR for clone calling and kept in-frame beta chains. CDR3 protein duplicates are merged, each entry listing the most common genes and DNA. For this entry, the V and J calls and clone size follow TCRdb and not the study's own pipeline. In all, the sample holds 700,000 to 800,000 distinct CDR3 sequences, and roughly 30% of those were seen once. Jointly, the top ten make up roughly 0.53% of the sample.

Worth noting for this clonotype: Its antigen specificity is not known. The junction differs from germline at one of its ends, possibly a read error.

CDR1 is given as SGHTA and CDR2 as FQGNSA, both from the germline V gene. From the cysteine through the phenylalanine, the CDR3 covers 13 amino acids. The sequence is cut down to CDR3 DNA, 39 bases in frame from base 1. The receptor was derived from a girl under 18 with multiple sclerosis. The sequenced sample consisted of blood. The V gene is TRBV7-2 and the J gene is TRBJ2-5; matching of 5 bases hints at TRBD2 as the D gene. The DNA reads as follows: TGTGCCAGCAGCTTAGGACCAGCGGAGACCCGGTACTTC. Its coded protein is CASSLGPAETRYF. Joined to the reference TRBV7-2 and TRBJ2-5 proteins, this CDR3 gives the full variable domain: GAGVSQSPSNKVTEKGKDVELRCDPISGHTALYWYRQSLGQGLEFLIYFQGNSAPDKSGLPSDRFSAERTGGSVSTLTIQRTQQEDSAVYLCASSLGPAETRYFGPGTRLLVL.